What follows are 23 T cell receptor beta chains derived from one specimen sequenced in a study of shared clonotypes between healthy human individuals. TCRdb's copy holds only in-frame clones and misses some; the assay was immunoSEQ multiplex PCR. This table has 1,400,000 or so clones, around 98.5% appearing once. Sequenced: naive CD4+ T cells sorted from blood. Noted subset: CD45RA+ positively selected. The receptors were sampled from a man aged 30-40 years in good health.

V gene TRBV5-8 combines with J gene TRBJ1-5; D unclear. The ends were cut back, 4 bases at V and 6 bases at J, with 17 bases in the middle. Germline-derived CDR1 and CDR2 are SGHTS and YDEGEE. The CDR3 consists of 15 residues. This chain's CDR3 is CASSTPRSLAQPQHF. CDR3 bases: TGTGCCAGCAGCACCCCGCGGTCCCTTGCTCAGCCCCAGCATTTT.

The V call is TRBV6-1, the J call TRBJ1-5; 7 bases map to TRBD1. Per the germline V gene, CDR1 is MNHNS and CDR2 is SASEGT. J was trimmed by 6 bases and V by 11 bases; bases with no gene match: 16. The CDR3 is 15 amino acids. The CDR3 DNA is TGTGCCGCCAACGCGGGCAGGGGGGAAATTCAGCCCCAGCATTTT. Amino acids: CAANAGRGEIQPQHF.

The genes are TRBV11-3 and TRBJ2-1, with 9 bases identical to TRBD2. The CDR3 is 14 residues long. J lost 7 bases, V lost 8 bases, and 9 bases had no gene match. Germline assignment: CDR1 SGHNT and CDR2 YENEEA. CDR3 nucleotides: TGTGCCAGCGGGACTAGCCAGGATCGGAATGAGCAGTTCTTC. It yields the protein CASGTSQDRNEQFF.

The chain couples TRBV5-1 to TRBJ2-3; 12 nucleotides align to TRBD1. CDR1 is SGHRS and CDR2 is YFSETQ in the germline V gene. There are 16 residues in the CDR3. The J segment lost 6 bases and the V segment lost 4 bases, leaving 9 bases of the junction unmatched. CDR3 bases: TGCGCCAGCAGCACGGGGACAGGGGGCTATTCGGATACGCAGTATTTT. This translates into CASSTGTGGYSDTQYF. Variable domain in full (rest from reference TRBV5-1 and TRBJ2-3): KAGVTQTPRYLIKTRGQQVTLSCSPISGHRSVSWYQQTPGQGLQFLFEYFSETQRNKGNFPGRFSGRQFSNSRSEMNVSTLELGDSALYLCASSTGTGGYSDTQYFGPGTRLTVL.

The chain combines TRBV4-1 with TRBJ2-1; D ambiguous. The V gene lost 0 bases and the J gene lost 2 bases, with 23 bases spanning the gap. Germline CDR1 is MGHRA and CDR2 is YSYEKL. The CDR3 is 20 amino acids. Here the CDR3 reads CASSQEVNSPTDITYNEQFF. The CDR3 DNA follows: TGCGCCAGCAGCCAAGAAGTTAACAGCCCCACCGACATCACCTACAATGAGCAGTTCTTC.

The V call is TRBV7-9, the J call TRBJ2-5; TRBD1 agrees at 7 bases. The trim removed 2 bases at V and 1 base at J, leaving 4 bases unmatched. Germline V CDR1 and CDR2: SEHNR, FQNEAQ (reference sequence). The CDR3 is 15 residues long. CDR3 DNA: TGTGCCAGCAGCTTACGTGGACAGGCCCAAGAGACCCAGTACTTC. This translates into CASSLRGQAQETQYF. Variable domain in full (rest from reference TRBV7-9 and TRBJ2-5): DTGVSQNPRHKITKRGQNVTFRCDPISEHNRLYWYRQTLGQGPEFLTYFQNEAQLEKSRLLSDRFSAERPKGSFSTLEIQRTEQGDSAMYLCASSLRGQAQETQYFGPGTRLLVL.

The genes are TRBV25-1 and TRBJ2-3, with TRBD2 identical over 13 bases. The V gene's germline CDR1 is MGHDK and CDR2 SYGVNS. V lost 2 bases, J lost 3 bases, and 8 bases stayed unmatched. The CDR3 length is 18 residues. CDR3 residues: CASSEPLSGLAGTDTQYF. CDR3 sequence (DNA): TGTGCCAGCAGTGAACCTTTGTCGGGACTAGCGGGGACAGATACGCAGTATTTT.

This clone showed up just once. The chain is built from TRBV5-4 and TRBJ2-1, with D unresolved. The CDR3 has 15 residues. The germline CDR1 and CDR2 sequences are SGHNT and YYREEE (reference sequence). V lost 1 base and J 4 bases, leaving 12 bases between the germline ends. The DNA for the CDR3 is TGTGCCAGCAGCTTGAATTCAGAGAGTTACAATGAGCAGTTCTTC. Its protein product is CASSLNSESYNEQFF.

With respect to this clone: Other DNA sequences in this sample translate to the same CDR3. The V and J genes are TRBV7-9 and TRBJ1-1, with D uncertain. Germline assignment: CDR1 SEHNR and CDR2 FQNEAQ (reference sequence). The CDR3 covers 13 residues. V lost 1 base to trimming and J lost 2 bases, with 5 bases between them. CDR3 sequence reads: CASSLVGNTEAFF. In DNA, the CDR3 is TGTGCCAGCAGCTTAGTGGGAAACACTGAAGCTTTCTTT.

The gene calls are TRBV5-1 and TRBJ2-3, with D maybe TRBD1 (5 bases). The germline V gene encodes CDR1 SGHRS and CDR2 YFSETQ. V lost 2 bases, J lost 2 bases, and 12 bases lay in between. This CDR3 is built from 15 residues. CDR3 nucleotide sequence: TGCGCCAGCAGCTTTAAACAGGTCAACACAGATACGCAGTATTTT. Residues: CASSFKQVNTDTQYF.

This chain links TRBV5-1 with TRBJ2-1; 7 bases fit TRBD1. The CDR3 is 15 amino acids. Germline V lookup: CDR1 SGHRS, CDR2 YFSETQ. V lost 0 bases, J lost 5 bases, and 5 bases stayed unmatched. CDR3 coding DNA: TGCGCCAGCAGCTTGGAGGCAGACAGGGACAATGAGCAGTTCTTC. Its translation: CASSLEADRDNEQFF.

The chain employs TRBV6-4 and TRBJ2-1; D is uncertain. The CDR3 covers 13 residues. Between the trimmed V and J ends, which lost 0 bases and 6 bases, there was a span of 6 bases. Germline CDR1 MRHNA, CDR2 SNTAGT. The CDR3 bases are TGTGCCAGCAGTGACTCTGGCCTCAATGAGCAGTTCTTC. This encodes CASSDSGLNEQFF.

V is TRBV19 and J is TRBJ1-1; D unclear. There are 16 residues in the CDR3. V was shortened by 7 bases and J by 2 bases, with 20 bases between the two germline ends. The germline V gene has CDR1 LNHDA and CDR2 SQIVND (reference sequence). The CDR3: CASTGRHGIKNTEAFF. CDR3 nucleotide sequence: TGTGCCAGTACGGGAAGACACGGAATTAAAAACACTGAAGCTTTCTTT. Variable domain in full (rest from reference TRBV19 and TRBJ1-1): DGGITQSPKYLFRKEGQNVTLSCEQNLNHDAMYWYRQDPGQGLRLIYYSQIVNDFQKGDIAEGYSVSREKKESFPLTVTSAQKNPTAFYLCASTGRHGIKNTEAFFGQGTRLTVV.

The chain links TRBV4-1 to TRBJ2-7; D gene uncertain. This CDR3 has 13 residues. The V end was cut by 0 bases, the J end by 4 bases, with 7 bases between. Looked up from germline, CDR1 is MGHRA and CDR2 is YSYEKL. For the CDR3, the DNA is TGCGCCAGCAGCCAAGAAAGGATTTACGAGCAGTACTTC. Its protein is CASSQERIYEQYF.

In nucleotides, the CDR3 is TGTGCCAGCAGCTTCACGGAGATCAATCAGCCCCAGCATTTT. Its protein product is CASSFTEINQPQHF. This chain joins TRBV5-5 and TRBJ1-5, with unresolved D. The CDR3 extends over 14 amino acids. Germline CDR1 reads SGHKS; CDR2 reads YYEKEE (reference sequence). Trimming removed 2 bases at V and 3 bases at J, with 9 bases between. The full variable domain, its missing parts supplied by reference TRBV5-5 and TRBJ1-5, is DAGVTQSPTHLIKTRGQQVTLRCSPISGHKSVSWYQQVLGQGPQFIFQYYEKEERGRGNFPDRFSARQFPNYSSELNVNALLLGDSALYLCASSFTEINQPQHFGDGTRLSIL.

The V and J genes are TRBV28 and TRBJ1-4; maybe TRBD1 (5 bases). CDR1 is MDHEN, CDR2 SYDVKM, per germline. The V gene lost 7 bases and the J gene lost 0 bases, with 6 bases spanning the gap. There are 13 residues in the CDR3. DNA of the CDR3: TGTGCCAGCACAGGGACAACTAATGAAAAACTGTTTTTT. It specifies CASTGTTNEKLFF.

The rearrangement uses TRBV16 and TRBJ1-1, with D possibly being TRBD1 (5 bases). V was cut by 1 base and J by 1 base, with 16 bases left in between. CDR1 is KGHSY, CDR2 FQNENV, per germline. The CDR3 sequence is 17 residues long. CDR3 sequence (DNA): TGTGCCAGCAGCCAATTTCGGGGCAAGAACAGGAACACTGAAGCTTTCTTT. It encodes CASSQFRGKNRNTEAFF.

The CDR3 loop reads CASHGTPQETQYF. The CDR3 DNA reads TGCGCCAGCCACGGGACACCTCAAGAGACCCAGTACTTC. The chain is built from TRBV5-1 and TRBJ2-5, with D perhaps matching TRBD1 (6 bases). CDR3 length: 13 residues. Looked up from germline, CDR1 is SGHRS and CDR2 is YFSETQ. Trimming stripped 7 bases from V and 2 bases from J, with 12 bases between.

V and J are TRBV6-4 and TRBJ2-1; 7 bases fit TRBD1. Germline V gene lookup returns CDR1 MRHNA and CDR2 SNTAGT. This CDR3 has 14 residues. J gave up 4 bases and V 6 bases, and 6 bases lay outside the gene matches. CDR3 bases: TGTGCCAGCAGCGTGGACAGGCTATACAATGAGCAGTTCTTC. It codes for CASSVDRLYNEQFF.

V and J are TRBV19 and TRBJ1-2; D possibly corresponds to TRBD1 (5 bases). The CDR3 extends over 13 amino acids. The germline V gene has CDR1 LNHDA and CDR2 SQIVND (reference sequence). The V end was cut by 7 bases, the J end by 5 bases, with 14 bases between. CDR3 bases: TGTGCCAGTAATGCCGGGACGGATTATGGCTACACCTTC. It is translated as CASNAGTDYGYTF.

The chain combines TRBV20-1 with TRBJ1-1, with D possibly being TRBD1 (6 bases). This CDR3 is 11 amino acids long. V dropped 7 bases and J dropped 4 bases, with 10 bases sitting between them. Germline V CDR1 and CDR2: DFQATT, SNEGSKA (reference sequence). CDR3 in amino acids: CSGIRGTEAFF. CDR3 DNA sequence: TGCAGTGGAATCAGGGGCACTGAAGCTTTCTTT.

The chain uses TRBV6-1 and TRBJ2-5; D uncertain. The V end lost 4 bases, the J end lost 1 base, and 7 bases lay between the germline ends. The CDR3 consists of 13 residues. From germline, CDR1 is MNHNS and CDR2 SASEGT. CDR3 residues: CASSGLLQETQYF. For the CDR3, the DNA is TGTGCCAGCAGTGGACTCCTCCAAGAGACCCAGTACTTC.

The rearrangement uses TRBV10-1 and TRBJ2-7; 11 nucleotides agree with TRBD2. Per the germline V gene, CDR1 is WNHNN and CDR2 is SYGVQD (reference sequence). J lost 3 bases, V lost 5 bases, and 9 bases had no gene match. There are 16 residues in the CDR3. The CDR3 DNA reads as TGCGCCAGCAGTCCCGGGACTAGCGGAGGACTCTACGAGCAGTACTTC. It translates to CASSPGTSGGLYEQYF.